This TCR beta chain is from a study of cytomegalovirus exposure and HLA in healthy donors (dated by TCRdb to 2015 to 2018). A note on the overall study: According to an earlier analysis of around 600 of the donors, some 180 million T cells yielded 117 million unique TCR beta sequences and 250 to 350 Gb of sequence data. About 300 gigabases of sequencing data and approximately 84 million unique TCR sequences were included in an early release covering about 620 HLA-typed donors. Of the roughly 400 genotyped donors, 80% to 90% were placed in the genetic ancestry cluster associated with self-reported Caucasian donors. The study aimed to test whether cataloging public T cell receptors could reveal signatures of past pathogen exposure. The study used immunosequencing to profile the T cell repertoires of hundreds of subjects and linked those repertoires to cytomegalovirus serostatus. Along with the roughly 670-subject first cohort, a separate validation cohort of around 110 different subjects was used. To predict cytomegalovirus infection status, the study brought together high-throughput TCR immunosequencing, statistical association of individual TCRs with disease status, and machine learning. A later analysis re-analyzed previously published TCR beta repertoires from 660 or so donors and added high-resolution HLA genotyping to study TCR occurrence patterns. The later analysis used no new phenotypic data to find candidate immune exposures, relying instead on TCR beta sequences and their occurrence across donors. An earlier analysis of fewer than 750 of the donors used high-throughput TCR beta sequencing to judge whether each TCR beta V gene segment behaved as functional or pseudogenic. Donor age, sex, ethnicity and CMV serostatus were collected together with the repertoire data. In a later genetic analysis, genome-wide SNP genotypes for about 60% of the 666 donors were used, and that subset was treated as a discovery cohort. Every discovery cohort repertoire had been produced on one sequencing platform. HLA typing covered class I and class II loci at four-digit resolution. The number of donors typed differed by locus, with 629-630 for A, B, C, DRB1 and DQB1, more than 500 for DQA1, nearly 610 for DPA1, and approximately 470 for DPB1. About five DR-DQ haplotypes were treated as single units for association and clustering because of strong linkage in the cohort. On average, 235,054 unique TCR beta nucleotide sequences were sequenced per donor among a few hundred genotyped donors of the cohort, with 15% to 20% of those sequences being non-productive. What the authors observed across the whole study: The classifier was reported to diagnose cytomegalovirus status with high specificity and sensitivity in both the original and validation cohorts. Assigning TCR associations to individual alleles was difficult when HLA alleles, especially DR and DQ, strongly co-occurred. While some public TCRs were present in many individuals, most TCR sequences turned up only very rarely across donors. According to a later analysis, most CMV-associated TCR beta chains appeared to be HLA-restricted, and the HLA associations seemed to be driven largely by CMV exposure. A group of highly shared sequence variants was considered likely to be a technical artifact of the sequencing pipeline. Some 16 rarely observed V segments, including chromosome 9 orphons, were excluded from the earlier analysis of just under 600 of the donors because counts were too low. An earlier analysis of approximately 530 of the donors showed that most TCR beta V segments appeared in productive rearrangements either about 87% or about 30% of the time, which broadly matched IMGT annotations. A later analysis associated 17,000 or so TCR beta sequences with specific HLA alleles at a false discovery rate of 0.05. In a later analysis, the rate of TCR association differed among HLA loci, with DRB1 alleles having the most associated TCRs and HLA-C alleles having the fewest. The study listed around 160 TCR beta chains as associated with cytomegalovirus. In a later analysis, several top co-occurrence clusters were reported to appear linked to parvovirus B19, influenza, CMV and Epstein-Barr virus. Linkage disequilibrium might explain the correlated functional status among segregating V segments, but an unknown experimental factor could not be ruled out. For the cohort, immune exposure information was limited to CMV serostatus. V-gene and J-gene trimming of TCR beta chains was associated with a missense DCLRE1C variant in a later genetic analysis, and the association was replicated in an independent cohort. HLA typing was unavailable for some donors at each locus, so association tests used only the typed subset. This cohort had only TCR beta chains sequenced, and the lack of alpha or paired-chain data limited which features could be detected. According to a later genetic analysis, donors in an Asian-associated ancestry cluster had fewer N-insertions in productive TCRs than the approximately 700-donor mean. Sequencing depth was assumed to be roughly uniform across donors in the presence/absence analyses, though that assumption may not hold. In vitro tests confirmed that a few of the cytomegalovirus-associated TCR beta chains recognize cytomegalovirus antigens. In a later analysis, HLA-associated TCR beta chains showed more clonal expansion and lower generation probabilities than non-associated chains that were equally common. The authors suggested that the approach could potentially be extended to other disease states and immunological phenotypes. Some IMGT-functional V segments, including TRBV6-2 and TRBV6-3, could not be told apart with the 87-base-pair reads, so those segments were excluded. A further reported finding was that TCR beta sequences accurately predicted the HLA-A and HLA-B alleles for most subjects in the first cohort.

Concerning this clone: It lacks a known antigen. Within one base of it there is no much larger clone, and no base qualities were kept.

Library generation was performed with the immunoSEQ multiplex PCR assay. For the multiplex PCR, a mixture combining 60 forward primers for TCR Vbeta segments and 13 reverse primers for TCR Jbeta segments was used. The CDR3 region of rearranged TCR beta genes was amplified from genomic DNA with a multiplex PCR assay. On the Illumina HiSeq System, the amplified TCR beta libraries were sequenced as 87-base-pair reads. The original pipeline was this. Across the 700 or so repertoires, a later analysis counted tens of millions of unique TCR beta chains, 9.5 million to 12 million of which were shared by at least two donors. A nearest-neighbor algorithm error-corrected the raw reads and collapsed the reads into unique sequences, merging closely related sequences to remove PCR and sequencing errors. To assign V, D and J gene segments, CDR3 sequences were aligned to IMGT reference sequences. For a sequence to be retained, a match of at least six nucleotides to both a V gene segment and a J gene segment was required. A rearrangement counted as productive if the CDR3 had no stop codons and remained in frame with V and J, and every other rearrangement counted as non-productive. CDR3 was defined by IMGT convention, running from the second conserved V-encoded cysteine to the conserved J-encoded phenylalanine. The earlier analysis of 587 of the donors excluded sequences that lacked an unambiguous match to a single V gene segment. In an earlier analysis of about 590 of the donors, a V segment was called functional when productive rearrangements were above 56.7%, and segregating when the standard deviation between donors exceeded 5%. A statistical classification framework was built to diagnose cytomegalovirus status from the catalog of TCR beta chain sequences. In a later analysis, TCR nucleotide sequences were compared against IMGT/GENE-DB human TR gene sequences so that V and J genes could be assigned. The TCRdist pipeline was used in a later analysis to assign CDR3 sequences and most-parsimonious VDJ recombination scenarios. In a later analysis, every TCR beta chain was defined by the combination of its CDR3 amino acid sequence and its V-gene family, and reads without a unique V-gene family were dropped. A later analysis removed several hundred highly shared, low-generation-probability nucleotide sequences to deal with suspected cross-contamination and a sequencing artifact. A later analysis calculated a clonal expansion index for each public chain from normalized within-repertoire ranks of inferred template counts. In a later analysis, generation probabilities were computed with a VDJ recombination model fitted to out-of-frame rearrangements, and the resulting probabilities were checked against IGoR. In a later analysis, hypergeometric tests were used to score TCR-TCR, TCR-HLA and TCR-CMV co-occurrence, with a repertoire-size bias correction applied to TCR pairs. A later analysis estimated false discovery rates by permuting HLA or CMV assignments 20 times. In a later analysis, co-occurring TCRs were grouped using DBSCAN, with TCRdist sequence similarity added in when clustering inside HLA-allele-positive subsets. Co-occurrence clustering excluded repertoires with fewer than 30,000 or more than 120,000 public chains, plus five with anomalous nucleotide sharing. Entries here come from immuneACCESS through TCRdb and include only in-frame sequences with V and J called. Some clones fail to appear in such tables; in the studies checked, an unresolved V gene covers under half of the shortfall, and the cause of the remainder is unknown. From that table come the V and J calls and clone size; the DNA was used to work out D and trimming. The sample table holds about 190,000 clones, of which roughly 80% were seen once. The ten largest account for approximately 2.1% of the sample.

The cohort was made up of approximately 700 healthy bone marrow donors. All cohort members were sampled while nominally healthy, although unrecorded immune exposures were likely present. The donor was CMV seropositive and belonged to the group of about 290 seropositive cohort members. Each donor provided a peripheral blood sample, and peripheral blood mononuclear cells were used for TCR beta sequencing. The Qiagen DNeasy Blood Extraction Kit was used to extract genomic DNA from the blood cell samples. Compared with germline, V lacks 6 bases and J lacks 1 base; bases without a gene match: 0. From the cysteine up to the phenylalanine, the CDR3 has a length of 14 residues. The retained sequence is limited to the CDR3, 42 bases, with the frame set at the first base. CDR1 and CDR2 (MRHNA, SNTAGT) derive from the germline V gene.

This sequence originates from a woman aged 30 to 39 in good health and CMV-seropositive. The V and J genes are TRBV6-4 and TRBJ2-2, with TRBD1 identical over 9 junction bases. Sequencing was performed on PBMCs. The nucleotide sequence reads as follows: TGTGCCAGCAGGGGACAGGGGAACACCGGGGAGCTGTTTTTT. Its protein reads: CASRGQGNTGELFF.